This record covers a single T cell receptor (beta chain). Its antigen is as yet unknown. This specimen comes from a study of T-cell memory formation after mild COVID-19. Regarding the study as a whole: Nothing showed for sure that second-wave clones peaking on day 37 were SARS-CoV-2 specific. Pre-infection memory harbored some responding clones, suggesting cross-reactive memory joined.

Deletions cut 6 bases from V and 6 bases from J, with 8 bases between. This CDR3 is 12 amino acids long. The germline CDR1 and CDR2 sequences are SGHTA and FQGNSA. One entry per CDR3 protein results from TCRdb running MiXCR on the 5' RACE reads. The sample carries under 300,000 distinct CDR3 sequences, about 16% recorded once. This clonotype was obtained from a man between 18 and 29 years old who had mild COVID-19 (a few samples of this study predate the infection). Cell type and time point are not known. The chain is built from TRBV7-2 and TRBJ2-2; D not resolved. The specimen was PBMCs or a T cell subset sorted from them (not recorded which). The CDR3 sequence is CASRDAAGELFF. The CDR3 DNA is TGTGCCAGCAGAGACGCGGCCGGGGAGCTGTTTTTT.